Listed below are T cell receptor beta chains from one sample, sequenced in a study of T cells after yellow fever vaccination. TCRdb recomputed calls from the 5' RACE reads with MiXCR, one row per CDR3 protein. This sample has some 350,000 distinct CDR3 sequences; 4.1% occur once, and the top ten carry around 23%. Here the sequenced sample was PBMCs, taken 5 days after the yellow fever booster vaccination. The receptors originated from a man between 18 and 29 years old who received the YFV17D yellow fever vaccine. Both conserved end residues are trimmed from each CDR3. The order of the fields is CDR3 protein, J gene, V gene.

CDR3 protein: ASSPTGVDTQY; J gene: TRBJ2-3; V gene: TRBV5-5
CDR3 protein: ATSDSATNEKLF; J gene: TRBJ1-4; V gene: TRBV24-1
CDR3 protein: ASSLRQGFQPQH; J gene: TRBJ1-5; V gene: TRBV27
CDR3 protein: ASSSGGDTQY; J gene: TRBJ2-3; V gene: TRBV5-1
CDR3 protein: SARDPTGNQPQH; J gene: TRBJ1-5; V gene: TRBV20-1
CDR3 protein: ASSQSLNRGANTEAF; J gene: TRBJ1-1; V gene: TRBV4-1
CDR3 protein: ASSQVAAEGEETQY; J gene: TRBJ2-5; V gene: TRBV4-2
CDR3 protein: ASSYPEQGYT; J gene: TRBJ1-2; V gene: TRBV6-2/TRBV6-3
CDR3 protein: AIGTSTNDEQF; J gene: TRBJ2-1; V gene: TRBV10-3
CDR3 protein: ASSLGLVEQF; J gene: TRBJ2-1; V gene: TRBV5-4
CDR3 protein: ASSQDMTGRYGYT; J gene: TRBJ1-2; V gene: TRBV4-3
CDR3 protein: ASSQPLRTGQNEQF; J gene: TRBJ2-1; V gene: TRBV4-1
CDR3 protein: ASSMTGGMNTEAF; J gene: TRBJ1-1; V gene: TRBV19
CDR3 protein: SASTRGSSNSPLH; J gene: TRBJ1-6; V gene: TRBV20-1
CDR3 protein: ASSFIAGSYNSPLH; J gene: TRBJ1-6; V gene: TRBV5-8
CDR3 protein: ASSSRTGGDTEAF; J gene: TRBJ1-1; V gene: TRBV5-5
CDR3 protein: SVRPSTDTQY; J gene: TRBJ2-3; V gene: TRBV29-1
CDR3 protein: ASSPEDPRGTEAF; J gene: TRBJ1-1; V gene: TRBV5-1
CDR3 protein: ASSFARGSSGNTIY; J gene: TRBJ1-3; V gene: TRBV7-2
CDR3 protein: ASSKAGGSNQPQH; J gene: TRBJ1-5; V gene: TRBV21-1
CDR3 protein: ASSQGTLGGGENLQETQY; J gene: TRBJ2-5; V gene: TRBV4-3
CDR3 protein: SAITPGFIQY; J gene: TRBJ2-4; V gene: TRBV29-1
CDR3 protein: ASSNFRGSRELF; J gene: TRBJ2-2; V gene: TRBV21-1
CDR3 protein: ASSPGGISEAF; J gene: TRBJ1-1; V gene: TRBV18
CDR3 protein: ASSLAPGQGAV; J gene: TRBJ1-4; V gene: TRBV5-1
CDR3 protein: AIGMGAGRDTQY; J gene: TRBJ2-3; V gene: TRBV29-1
CDR3 protein: ASSSAGGPQH; J gene: TRBJ1-5; V gene: TRBV7-2
CDR3 protein: ASSQDARGGSNQPQH; J gene: TRBJ1-5; V gene: TRBV4-3
CDR3 protein: SASGGYEQY; J gene: TRBJ2-7; V gene: TRBV29-1
CDR3 protein: SVEGQGIKMNTEAF; J gene: TRBJ1-1; V gene: TRBV29-1
CDR3 protein: ASSMGQPNTEAF; J gene: TRBJ1-1; V gene: TRBV19
CDR3 protein: ASSPAGALGIQY; J gene: TRBJ2-4; V gene: TRBV4-1
CDR3 protein: ASSQDFTGKQETQY; J gene: TRBJ2-5; V gene: TRBV14
CDR3 protein: ASSPNREGGQPQH; J gene: TRBJ1-5; V gene: TRBV18
CDR3 protein: ASSFWQGDEKLF; J gene: TRBJ1-4; V gene: TRBV7-2
CDR3 protein: ASSQDRGEGTEAF; J gene: TRBJ1-1; V gene: TRBV4-3
CDR3 protein: ASSQDPLAAGMNTEAF; J gene: TRBJ1-1; V gene: TRBV4-3
CDR3 protein: ASSLGPSGGTGELF; J gene: TRBJ2-2; V gene: TRBV7-6
CDR3 protein: ASSERGREQF; J gene: TRBJ2-1; V gene: TRBV7-9
CDR3 protein: SVDGIGEEETQY; J gene: TRBJ2-5; V gene: TRBV29-1
CDR3 protein: ASSFGGGAAEQF; J gene: TRBJ2-1; V gene: TRBV6-2/TRBV6-3
CDR3 protein: ASSPDGVNQPQH; J gene: TRBJ1-5; V gene: TRBV7-2
CDR3 protein: ASSFRGQAYEQY; J gene: TRBJ2-7; V gene: TRBV27
CDR3 protein: ASEGSGGADTQY; J gene: TRBJ2-3; V gene: TRBV6-1
CDR3 protein: ASSPRTSGNNEQF; J gene: TRBJ2-1; V gene: TRBV12-3/TRBV12-4
CDR3 protein: ASSRTGGLNSPLH; J gene: TRBJ1-6; V gene: TRBV3-1
CDR3 protein: ASSLRAGGTEAF; J gene: TRBJ1-1; V gene: TRBV19
CDR3 protein: ASTFPGRLGDTQY; J gene: TRBJ2-3; V gene: TRBV7-2